One sample yielded the 32 T cell receptor beta chains listed below, sequenced in a study. TCRdb reprocessed the 5' RACE reads with MiXCR, giving one entry per CDR3 protein. Here the sample spans roughly 69,000 distinct CDR3 sequences, roughly 23% being singletons. Input material: memory CD4+ T cells sorted from a lymph node. Sample subset: memory CD4+ T cells, CD4+CD45RO+CD25-. Source of these receptors: a female donor with breast cancer.

Regarding this clonotype: Germline is not matched at one junction end, which may reflect a read error. The chain employs TRBV4-1 and TRBJ1-1, with 7 nucleotides matching TRBD1. Per the germline V gene, CDR1 is MGHRA and CDR2 is YSYEKL. This CDR3 spans 17 amino acids. The CDR3 coding sequence is TGCGCCGGCCGTAGGAACAACGGGGCGACAGGGAACACCGAAGCTTTCTTT. Translating gives CAGRRNNGATGNTEAFF.

About this clonotype: A much larger clone lies one base from this, so it may be a read error. This sequence joins TRBV20-1 and TRBJ2-7; possibly TRBD1 or TRBD2 for D (5 bases each). Germline V gene data show CDR1 as DFQATT and CDR2 as SNEGSKA (reference sequence). The CDR3 runs to 11 residues. The chain's CDR3 is CSVRGVYEQYF. The CDR3 region has the DNA TGCAGTGTTAGAGGGGTCTACGAGCAGTACTTC.

The chain uses TRBV6-6 and TRBJ2-5; D is ambiguous. CDR3 length: 15 residues. Germline CDR1 reads MNHNY; CDR2 reads SVGAGI (reference sequence). V gave up 5 bases and J gave up 0 bases, with 13 bases separating them. Written as DNA, the CDR3 is TGTGCCAGCAGTATAGAAATGGGGAACCAAGAGACCCAGTACTTC. The encoded protein is CASSIEMGNQETQYF.

This clonotype was observed a handful of times. The chain joins TRBV7-2 to TRBJ2-3; D unclear. The CDR3 length is 17 residues. From germline, CDR1 is SGHTA and CDR2 FQGNSA. Trimming removed 0 bases from V and 1 base from J, with 14 bases in between. Here the CDR3 DNA reads TGTGCCAGCAGCTTAGCGCACCCGGGCAGAGGCACAGATACGCAGTATTTT. Encoded protein: CASSLAHPGRGTDTQYF.

Concerning this clonotype itself: This may be a read error, as it is one base from a much larger clone. Here the CDR3 omits its conserved ending phenylalanine or tryptophan, so a read error is the likely source. The chain combines TRBV6-5 with TRBJ1-6; 7 bases line up with TRBD1. CDR3 length equals 14 residues. Germline CDR1 MNHEY, CDR2 SVGAGI. Trimming removed 6 bases from V and 5 bases from J; junction bases left unmatched: 4. This chain's CDR3 is CASSPGGDNSPLHL. The CDR3, as DNA: TGTGCCAGCAGCCCAGGGGGGGATAATTCACCCCTCCACCTT.

This clonotype turned up a few times. The chain uses TRBV7-9 and TRBJ2-7; D remains unclear. Germline CDR1 SEHNR, CDR2 FQNEAQ (reference sequence). Between the trimmed V and J ends, which lost 5 bases and 0 bases, there was a span of 11 bases. This CDR3 spans 14 amino acids. As DNA, the CDR3 is TGTGCCAGCAGCCCTTCTCCGGACTCCTACGAGCAGTACTTC. This sequence encodes CASSPSPDSYEQYF.

The genes are TRBV24-1 and TRBJ2-7, with a tentative D call TRBD1 (5 bases). The CDR3 loop spans 14 amino acids. Deletions cut 12 bases from V and 5 bases from J, with 22 bases between. The germline gives CDR1 KGHDR, CDR2 SFDVKD. In nucleotides, the CDR3 is TGTGCCCCAGAGGACGGAAGGGGATTCCACGAGCAGTACTTC. This gives the protein CAPEDGRGFHEQYF.

This clonotype has only a few counts. The chain joins TRBV7-9 to TRBJ1-2; D uncertain. The germline V and J ends were trimmed by 7 bases and 3 bases, with 15 bases remaining between them. This CDR3 is 14 amino acids long. In germline, CDR1 is SEHNR, CDR2 FQNEAQ (reference sequence). CDR3 sequence (DNA): TGTGCCAGCATCCCCTCGGGCGGCGACTATGGCTACACCTTC. Its protein product is CASIPSGGDYGYTF.

This clonotype was found a few times. The V gene is TRBV5-1, the J gene TRBJ2-7; 12 bases map to TRBD2. Germline CDR1 reads SGHRS; CDR2 reads YFSETQ. Losses at the gene ends were 4 bases for V and 6 bases for J; bases not matched to a gene: 11. The CDR3 length is 16 residues. CDR3 residues: CASSNSLAGGPSEQYF. CDR3 in DNA: TGCGCCAGCAGCAACTCCCTAGCGGGAGGGCCGAGCGAGCAGTACTTC. Filled out from reference TRBV5-1 and TRBJ2-7, the complete variable domain reads KAGVTQTPRYLIKTRGQQVTLSCSPISGHRSVSWYQQTPGQGLQFLFEYFSETQRNKGNFPGRFSGRQFSNSRSEMNVSTLELGDSALYLCASSNSLAGGPSEQYFGPGTRLTVT.

The gene calls are TRBV7-2 and TRBJ2-5; D uncertain. The V and J ends lost 4 bases and 3 bases respectively, with 9 bases between them. CDR3 length equals 13 residues. Germline V lookup: CDR1 SGHTA, CDR2 FQGNSA. As DNA, the CDR3 is TGTGCCAGCAGCTCGTACAGAGAAGAGACCCAGTACTTC. Its protein is CASSSYREETQYF.

This clonotype occurred many times. V is TRBV12-3 or TRBV12-4 and J is TRBJ1-5; D is unclear. The CDR3 loop spans 13 amino acids. With 6 bases removed from V and 4 bases from J, the gap between germline ends came to 10 bases. CDR3: CASRYEPNQPQHF. The CDR3 DNA is TGTGCCAGCAGATACGAACCAAATCAGCCCCAGCATTTT.

This clonotype was picked up a small number of times. The chain recombines TRBV20-1 with TRBJ1-2, with 9 bases identical to TRBD1. This CDR3 comprises 16 residues. CDR1 DFQATT and CDR2 SNEGSKA come from the germline V gene (reference sequence). V lost 6 bases and J lost 3; bases outside the gene matches: 14. As DNA, the CDR3 is TGCAGTGCCTCGGGACAGGGAGGTTCGGAGCACTATGGCTACACCTTC. Its protein is CSASGQGGSEHYGYTF.

This clonotype was recorded a few times. The chain joins TRBV5-1 to TRBJ2-1; 10 bases map to TRBD2. Germline V gene lookup returns CDR1 SGHRS and CDR2 YFSETQ. After removal of 7 bases from V and 6 bases from J, the junction contained 7 bases not matched to a gene. The CDR3 has 14 amino acids. The CDR3 DNA reads as TGCGCCAGCTCCCCCGGGACTAGCGCCAATGAGCAGTTCTTC. It translates to CASSPGTSANEQFF.

This clonotype was picked up a small number of times. The chain links TRBV6-2 or TRBV6-3 to TRBJ2-7, with 8 bases lining up with TRBD1. Germline values: CDR1 MNHEY, CDR2 SVGEGT. V shed 5 bases and J 3 bases; nucleotides not matched to a gene: 3. This CDR3 comprises 13 residues. In nucleotides, the CDR3 is TGTGCCAGCAGTCATGACAGGGGCTACGAGCAGTACTTC. It encodes CASSHDRGYEQYF.

This clonotype was picked up many times. The V call is TRBV5-1, the J call TRBJ2-5, with unresolved D. The ends were cut back, 4 bases at V and 2 bases at J, with 6 bases in the middle. Germline values: CDR1 SGHRS, CDR2 YFSETQ. The length of the CDR3 is 12 residues. This CDR3 is CASSAEQETQYF. Written as DNA, the CDR3 is TGCGCCAGCAGCGCAGAGCAAGAGACCCAGTACTTC.

There are a few counts of this clonotype. The gene calls are TRBV5-1 and TRBJ2-3; TRBD2 matches 8 bases. The CDR3 loop spans 15 amino acids. Germline assignment: CDR1 SGHRS and CDR2 YFSETQ. V lost 0 bases, J lost 0 bases, and 0 bases stayed unmatched. The CDR3 region is CASSLGLASTDTQYF. Here the CDR3 DNA reads TGCGCCAGCAGCTTGGGACTAGCGAGCACAGATACGCAGTATTTT.

The chain recombines TRBV28 with TRBJ1-1; a weak D match, TRBD1 (6 bases). The CDR3 length is 13 residues. Per the germline V gene, CDR1 is MDHEN and CDR2 is SYDVKM. V was shortened by 10 bases and J by 1 base, with 13 bases between the two germline ends. The CDR3 sequence: CAIRKGQNTEAFF. In DNA form, the CDR3 reads TGTGCCATCAGAAAGGGACAGAACACTGAAGCTTTCTTT.

This clonotype has a handful of counts. The rearrangement uses TRBV6-2 or TRBV6-3 and TRBJ1-5, with TRBD1 as a possible D gene (5 bases). The CDR3 is 12 amino acids. V was clipped by 7 bases and J by 7 bases, with 11 bases between them. CDR1 and CDR2 (germline): MNHEY, SVGEGT. Here the CDR3 DNA reads TGTGCCAGCACCGGGGGGTCGCAGCCCCAGCATTTT. Protein sequence: CASTGGSQPQHF.

This clonotype has just a few counts. This chain links TRBV7-3 with TRBJ2-6; D is unresolved. Looked up from germline, CDR1 is SGHTA and CDR2 is FQGTGA. V was pared by 4 bases and J by 0 bases, with 19 bases between. This CDR3 comprises 19 residues. This CDR3 reads CASSSYSMTPNSGANVLTF. CDR3 in DNA: TGTGCCAGCAGCTCTTATAGCATGACTCCGAACTCTGGGGCCAACGTCCTGACTTTC.

The chain links TRBV9 to TRBJ2-5, with 9 nucleotides matching TRBD2. CDR3 length: 16 amino acids. Per germline, CDR1 SGDLS and CDR2 YYNGEE. The J segment lost 0 bases and the V segment lost 5 bases, leaving 8 bases of the junction unmatched. CDR3 in DNA: TGTGCCAGCAGTGGGGCCGGGACTAGCCACCAAGAGACCCAGTACTTC. Protein sequence: CASSGAGTSHQETQYF. Filled out from reference TRBV9 and TRBJ2-5, the complete variable domain reads DSGVTQTPKHLITATGQRVTLRCSPRSGDLSVYWYQQSLDQGLQFLIQYYNGEERAKGNILERFSAQQFPDLHSELNLSSLELGDSALYFCASSGAGTSHQETQYFGPGTRLLVL.

This chain connects TRBV5-1 to TRBJ1-2; D is perhaps TRBD1 (6 bases). Germline loops: CDR1 SGHRS, CDR2 YFSETQ. V gave up 4 bases and J gave up 4 bases, with 17 bases separating them. CDR3 length: 15 residues. The CDR3 protein is CASSPSGGASYGYTF. The CDR3 nucleotides are TGCGCCAGCAGCCCCTCCGGGGGCGCTTCCTATGGCTACACCTTC.

This clonotype was recorded at least ten times. A read error may account for a junction end that differs from germline. V gene TRBV20-1 combines with J gene TRBJ2-3; TRBD2 aligns across 8 bases. CDR3 length: 14 amino acids. Looked up from germline, CDR1 is DFQATT and CDR2 is SNEGSKA (reference sequence). Written as DNA, the CDR3 is TGCAGTGCTGGAGAGCGGGGGCTCACAGATACGCAGTATTTT. Encoded protein: CSAGERGLTDTQYF.

V gene TRBV5-1 combines with J gene TRBJ2-1; D remains unclear. Germline V lookup: CDR1 SGHRS, CDR2 YFSETQ. This CDR3 comprises 14 residues. V lost 2 bases and J lost 4, with 10 bases in between. CDR3 amino acids: CASSFISVYNEQFF. For the CDR3, the DNA is TGCGCCAGCAGCTTCATCAGCGTATACAATGAGCAGTTCTTC.

This sequence joins TRBV30 and TRBJ1-5; the D is unclear. There are 14 residues in the CDR3. Germline V gives CDR1 GTSNPN, CDR2 SVGIG (reference sequence). V dropped 2 bases and J dropped 5 bases, with 13 bases sitting between them. The CDR3 nucleotides read TGTGCCTGGAGTAGGTACAGCGTCGATCAGCCCCAGCATTTT. This encodes CAWSRYSVDQPQHF.

The chain combines TRBV27 with TRBJ2-1; the match to TRBD2 covers 7 bases. J lost 10 bases, V lost 3 bases, and 12 bases had no gene match. The germline gives CDR1 MNHEY, CDR2 SMNVEV (reference sequence). The CDR3 is 15 amino acids. The CDR3 nucleotides are TGTGCCAGCAGTTTGTTAGCGGGCTGGACCACAGAGCAGTTCTTC. Amino acids: CASSLLAGWTTEQFF.

This clonotype showed up just a few times. The chain carries TRBV7-9 and TRBJ2-1; a possible D gene is TRBD1 (5 bases). Germline lookup yields CDR1 SEHNR and CDR2 FQNEAQ (reference sequence). V was cut by 5 bases and J by 8 bases, with 13 bases left in between. This CDR3 has 13 amino acids. CDR3 coding DNA: TGTGCCAGCAGCACCTCCGGACACCATGAGCAGTTCTTC. Its translation: CASSTSGHHEQFF.

The chain employs TRBV3-1 and TRBJ2-1; 13 bases line up with TRBD2. With V trimmed by 4 bases and J by 8 bases, 5 bases remained unmatched. This CDR3 is built from 15 residues. Per the germline V gene, CDR1 is LGHDT and CDR2 is YNNKEL (reference sequence). The CDR3 here is CASSPGLAGVDEQFF. DNA for the CDR3: TGTGCCAGCAGCCCCGGACTAGCGGGAGTAGATGAGCAGTTCTTC.

This clonotype appeared a few times. The CDR3 loop reads CASSTDPDQPQHF. Written as DNA, the CDR3 is TGCGCCAGCAGCACGGACCCTGATCAGCCCCAGCATTTT. The chain links TRBV5-1 to TRBJ1-5, with D hard to call. V dropped 4 bases and J dropped 5 bases, with 10 bases sitting between them. CDR1 is SGHRS, CDR2 YFSETQ, per germline. The CDR3 contains 13 residues.

This clonotype was counted a few times. J is TRBJ1-4 and V is TRBV3-1; TRBD1 aligns across 9 bases. CDR1 and CDR2 from the germline V gene are LGHDT and YNNKEL (reference sequence). This CDR3 contains 17 residues. Trimming removed 3 bases from V and 2 bases from J; junction bases left unmatched: 7. The CDR3, as DNA: TGTGCCAGCAGCCATGGGGACAGGGCTCCGACTAATGAAAAACTGTTTTTT. This gives the protein CASSHGDRAPTNEKLFF.

The CDR3 DNA reads TGCGCCAGCAGCCCTACCGGGACAGGGGGAACAGATACGCAGTATTTT. It is translated as CASSPTGTGGTDTQYF. V and J are TRBV5-1 and TRBJ2-3, with TRBD1 matching 11 bases. CDR1 and CDR2 from the germline V gene are SGHRS and YFSETQ. The V gene end was trimmed by 4 bases and the J gene end by 3 bases; junction bases not matched to a gene: 7. The CDR3 has 16 amino acids.

The chain is built from TRBV4-3 and TRBJ2-5; D unresolved. Germline V lookup: CDR1 LGHNA, CDR2 YSLEER. Trimming took off 0 bases at V and 2 bases at J, with 16 bases between the two ends. The CDR3 extends over 17 amino acids. CDR3 amino acids: CASSQEWGTVGQETQYF. The CDR3 DNA follows: TGCGCCAGCAGCCAAGAGTGGGGAACCGTAGGACAAGAGACCCAGTACTTC.

This clonotype occurred once. V and J are TRBV5-1 and TRBJ2-1; possibly TRBD2 for D (7 bases). The CDR3 is made up of 14 amino acids. CDR1 is SGHRS and CDR2 is YFSETQ in the germline V gene. V was shortened by 2 bases and J by 3 bases, with 9 bases between the two germline ends. The CDR3 DNA reads as TGCGCCAGCAGCTTAGGGGGGGACTACAATGAGCAGTTCTTC. This encodes CASSLGGDYNEQFF. The full variable domain, its missing parts supplied by reference TRBV5-1 and TRBJ2-1, is KAGVTQTPRYLIKTRGQQVTLSCSPISGHRSVSWYQQTPGQGLQFLFEYFSETQRNKGNFPGRFSGRQFSNSRSEMNVSTLELGDSALYLCASSLGGDYNEQFFGPGTRLTVL.